A single sample is the source of the 3 T cell receptor beta chains below, sequenced in a study of T cells in Graves' hyperthyroidism and ophthalmopathy. Amplification of TCR beta CDR3 regions used RNA as the template. The HTBI primer set drove a first-round RT-PCR of the TCR CDR3. Using its own MiXCR run on the multiplex PCR reads, TCRdb lists one record per CDR3 protein. This sample yields around 690,000 distinct CDR3 sequences, of which roughly 17% are seen a single time; 15% to 19% belongs to the top ten. The material sequenced was blood. The receptor source for this set is a man aged 45-65 years with Graves' hyperthyroidism.

This clonotype was seen more than once but under ten times. The CDR3 reads CSVVVRHPGANVLTF. As DNA, the CDR3 is TGCAGCGTTGTGGTGCGACACCCTGGGGCCAACGTCCTGACTTTC. V usage is TRBV29-1 and J usage is TRBJ2-6; D unclear. Looked up from germline, CDR1 is SQVTM and CDR2 is ANQGSEA. The CDR3 contains 15 residues. Trimming took 4 bases from V and 2 from J, leaving 12 bases between them.

This clonotype was counted ten times or more. The rearrangement joins TRBV12-3 or TRBV12-4 to TRBJ2-7, with D hard to call. The ends were cut back, 3 bases at V and 3 bases at J, with 12 bases in the middle. The CDR3 has 14 amino acids. CDR3 DNA: TGTGCCAGCAGTTTCGCCGGAAAAGTCTACGAGCAGTACTTC. Its translation: CASSFAGKVYEQYF.

The chain joins TRBV4-1 to TRBJ2-7; TRBD2 agrees at 13 bases. CDR1 and CDR2 (germline): MGHRA, YSYEKL. The CDR3 extends over 16 amino acids. V trimming: 2 bases; J trimming: 3 bases; junction bases outside the gene matches: 4. CDR3 region: CASSQSWTSGSYEQYF. The CDR3 nucleotides read TGCGCCAGCAGCCAAAGCTGGACTAGCGGGAGCTACGAGCAGTACTTC.